This T cell receptor beta chain was captured in a study of T cell changes during pregnancy in multiple sclerosis. The method was immunoSEQ multiplex PCR; TCRdb's version includes in-frame clones alone and lacks a portion of them. The profile shows tens of thousands of clones, about 92% of them singletons. The germline V and J ends were trimmed by 4 bases and 0 bases, with 22 bases remaining between them. The CDR3 length is 18 residues. Germline V gene lookup returns CDR1 SGHNT and CDR2 YENEEA. The source is a female donor in good health, enrolled as a control in a pregnancy study. Material: peripheral blood, obtained in the third trimester of pregnancy. The V gene is TRBV11-3, the J gene TRBJ2-7; a possible D gene is TRBD2 (7 bases). CDR3 DNA: TGTGCCAGCAGCTCCCAGCGGGACAATAGACCCGACTCCTACGAGCAGTACTTC. Translating it yields CASSSQRDNRPDSYEQYF.